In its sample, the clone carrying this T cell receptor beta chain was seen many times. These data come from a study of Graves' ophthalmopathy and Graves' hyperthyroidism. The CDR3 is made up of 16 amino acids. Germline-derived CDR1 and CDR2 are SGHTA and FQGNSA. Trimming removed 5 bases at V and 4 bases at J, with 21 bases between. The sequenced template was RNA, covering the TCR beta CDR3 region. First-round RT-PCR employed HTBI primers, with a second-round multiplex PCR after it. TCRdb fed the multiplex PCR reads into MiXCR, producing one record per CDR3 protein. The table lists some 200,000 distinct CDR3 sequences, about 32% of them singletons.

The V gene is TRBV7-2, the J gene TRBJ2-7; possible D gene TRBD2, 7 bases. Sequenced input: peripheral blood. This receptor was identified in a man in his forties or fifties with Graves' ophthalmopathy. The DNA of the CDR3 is TGTGCCAGCAGCGCGCGAGGGGGGGATTCGGGGTACGAGCAGTACTTC. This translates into CASSARGGDSGYEQYF.